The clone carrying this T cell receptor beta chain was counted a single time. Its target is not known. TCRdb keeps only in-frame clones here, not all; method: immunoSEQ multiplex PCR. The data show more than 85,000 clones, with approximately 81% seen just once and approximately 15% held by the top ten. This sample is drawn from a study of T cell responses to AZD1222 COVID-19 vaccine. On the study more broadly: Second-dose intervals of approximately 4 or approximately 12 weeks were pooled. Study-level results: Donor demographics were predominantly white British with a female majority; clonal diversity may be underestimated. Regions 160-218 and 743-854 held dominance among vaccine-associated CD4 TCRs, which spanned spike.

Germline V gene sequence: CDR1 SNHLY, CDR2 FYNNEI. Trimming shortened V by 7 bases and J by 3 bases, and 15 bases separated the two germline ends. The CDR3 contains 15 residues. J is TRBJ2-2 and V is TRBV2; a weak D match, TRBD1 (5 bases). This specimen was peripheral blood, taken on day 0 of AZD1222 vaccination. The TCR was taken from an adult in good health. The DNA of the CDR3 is TGTGCCAGCACAAGGGGCCCGATCGACACCGGGGAGCTGTTTTTT. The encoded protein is CASTRGPIDTGELFF. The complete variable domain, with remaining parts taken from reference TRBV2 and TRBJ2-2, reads EPEVTQTPSHQVTQMGQEVILRCVPISNHLYFYWYRQILGQKVEFLVSFYNNEISEKSEIFDDQFSVERPDGSNFTLKIRSTKLEDSAMYFCASTRGPIDTGELFFGEGSRLTVL.